This T cell receptor beta chain derives from a study of long-term antiretroviral therapy in people with HIV. Looking at the study overall: Some samples came about a decade before the 2015 immediate-ART recommendation, and these were the earliest.

Each contributor possessed a minimum of one pre-ART and a minimum of two post-ART PBMC samples. Study-wide results and limits: Researchers lacked any data on ART adherence, viral resistance or therapy changes. Repertoire composition at all time points was dominated by clones that had expanded before ART.

The assay used was immunoSEQ (version v3.0), run at survey level. TCRdb keeps only in-frame clones here, not all; method: immunoSEQ multiplex PCR. The repertoire holds fewer than 40,000 clones, about three quarters seen once, with around 8% in the top ten. About this clone: Its antigen is undetermined.

Germline-derived CDR1 and CDR2 are LNHDA and SQIVND (reference sequence). J gave up 3 bases and V 5 bases, and 8 bases lay outside the gene matches. The CDR3 loop spans 16 amino acids. The gene calls are TRBV19 and TRBJ1-5, with 9 bases aligning to TRBD1. Source: unsorted PBMCs, taken 3.1 years after starting antiretroviral therapy. The sequence came from a woman aged 50 to 65 with HIV. The CDR3 reads CASSPQDRGLNQPQHF. In DNA, the CDR3 is TGTGCCAGTAGTCCCCAGGACAGGGGTCTCAATCAGCCCCAGCATTTT.